This T cell receptor beta chain stems from a study of cytomegalovirus exposure and HLA in healthy donors. Study background: Of all 400 or so donors who were genotyped, roughly 81% belonged to the Caucasian-associated ancestry cluster.

To note about this clone: Its target is not known.

Study outcomes and limitations: TCR beta chains associated with HLA were, in a later analysis, more clonally expanded than equally common others. Common viral pathogens seemed, in a later analysis, to connect with several of the most significant clusters. The classifier was said to identify cytomegalovirus status with high specificity and sensitivity.

Amplification used 60 Vbeta primers and 13 Jbeta primers. TCRdb keeps only in-frame clones here, not all; method: immunoSEQ multiplex PCR. The sample consists of roughly 120,000 clones, about 70% of them appearing once. The CDR3 has 16 amino acids. V was pared by 5 bases and J by 3 bases, with 19 bases between. Germline V CDR1 and CDR2: SGHTA, FQGNSA. The sequence derives from a woman in her sixties or seventies in good health and CMV-seropositive. This chain links TRBV7-2 with TRBJ1-2, with D maybe TRBD1 (5 bases). The sequencing sample was made of PBMCs. CDR3 sequence: CASSPPPGTFDYGYTF. The CDR3 bases are TGTGCCAGCAGCCCGCCCCCCGGGACTTTCGACTATGGCTACACCTTC. Complete variable domain (other parts from reference TRBV7-2 and TRBJ1-2): GAGVSQSPSNKVTEKGKDVELRCDPISGHTALYWYRQSLGQGLEFLIYFQGNSAPDKSGLPSDRFSAERTGGSVSTLTIQRTQQEDSAVYLCASSPPPGTFDYGYTFGSGTRLTVV.